Listed below are T cell receptor beta chains from one sample, sequenced in a study of T-cell memory formation after mild COVID-19. TCRdb redid the calling of the 5' RACE reads with MiXCR, one entry per CDR3 protein. The data contain around 440,000 distinct CDR3 sequences, 15% to 20% of them singletons. Source material: PBMCs or a T cell subset sorted from them (not recorded which). The receptors shown here come from an adult woman who had mild COVID-19 (a few samples of this study predate the infection). Cell type and time point are not known. The CDR3 runs from the conserved cysteine through the conserved F or W. A D gene is named only where the DNA matches it firmly. The size of a clone is reported for some rows only, either as once, few or many, or as a class for expanded clones.

v_gene: TRBV7-6; abundance: few; j_gene: TRBJ2-7; d_gene: TRBD2; len: 11; CDR3aa: CASSNQREINF; CDR3nt: TGTGCCAGCAGCAACCAGCGGGAGATAAACTTC
v_gene: TRBV10-3; abundance: many; j_gene: TRBJ2-7; d_gene: TRBD1; len: 14; CDR3aa: CAISEDRGSYEQYF; CDR3nt: TGTGCCATCAGCGAAGACAGGGGCTCCTACGAGCAGTACTTC
v_gene: TRBV7-8; abundance: few; j_gene: TRBJ1-1; d_gene: .; len: 14; CDR3aa: CASSLGVLKTEAFF; CDR3nt: TGTGCCAGCAGCTTAGGGGTCCTGAAAACTGAAGCTTTCTTT
v_gene: TRBV5-6; abundance: .; j_gene: TRBJ2-7; d_gene: TRBD2; len: 18; CDR3aa: CASSPMGLAGENSYEQYF; CDR3nt: TGTGCCAGCAGCCCGATGGGACTAGCGGGAGAGAACTCCTACGAGCAGTACTTC
v_gene: TRBV2; abundance: few; j_gene: TRBJ1-1; d_gene: .; len: 14; CDR3aa: CASSEALGGARAFF; CDR3nt: TGTGCCAGCAGTGAAGCTTTGGGGGGGGCTCGGGCTTTCTTT
v_gene: TRBV7-2; abundance: few; j_gene: TRBJ1-4; d_gene: .; len: 15; CDR3aa: CASSLWAGTNEKLFF; CDR3nt: TGTGCCAGCAGCCTTTGGGCCGGAACTAATGAAAAACTGTTTTTT
v_gene: TRBV29-1; abundance: .; j_gene: TRBJ2-7; d_gene: TRBD2; len: 13; CDR3aa: CSVEAGGSYEQYF; CDR3nt: TGCAGCGTTGAGGCGGGGGGTTCCTACGAGCAGTACTTC
v_gene: TRBV15; abundance: few; j_gene: TRBJ2-3; d_gene: TRBD2; len: 15; CDR3aa: CATSRGAGGADTQYF; CDR3nt: TGTGCCACCAGCAGAGGTGCGGGAGGGGCAGATACGCAGTATTTT
v_gene: TRBV30; abundance: few; j_gene: TRBJ1-1; d_gene: .; len: 12; CDR3aa: CAWIGSEAEAFF; CDR3nt: TGTGCCTGGATAGGGTCAGAGGCTGAAGCTTTCTTT
v_gene: TRBV4-1; abundance: few; j_gene: TRBJ2-1; d_gene: TRBD2; len: 15; CDR3aa: CASSHERGGWYEQFF; CDR3nt: TGCGCCAGCAGCCACGAGCGGGGGGGCTGGTATGAGCAGTTCTTC
v_gene: TRBV5-1; abundance: .; j_gene: TRBJ1-1; d_gene: TRBD1; len: 15; CDR3aa: CASSPWTGANTEAFF; CDR3nt: TGCGCCAGCAGCCCTTGGACAGGTGCGAACACTGAAGCTTTCTTT
v_gene: TRBV9; abundance: many; j_gene: TRBJ2-3; d_gene: .; len: 15; CDR3aa: CASSVGITGPDTQYF; CDR3nt: TGTGCCAGCAGCGTAGGGATTACAGGGCCAGATACGCAGTATTTT
v_gene: TRBV6-5; abundance: few; j_gene: TRBJ1-3; d_gene: .; len: 15; CDR3aa: CASRSRHLSGNTIYF; CDR3nt: TGTGCCAGCAGGTCCAGACACCTTTCTGGAAACACCATATATTTT
v_gene: TRBV7-7; abundance: .; j_gene: TRBJ2-7; d_gene: .; len: 13; CDR3aa: CASSLALSYEQYF; CDR3nt: TGTGCTAGCAGCTTAGCGTTGAGCTACGAGCAGTACTTC
v_gene: TRBV4-3; abundance: .; j_gene: TRBJ2-1; d_gene: TRBD2; len: 15; CDR3aa: CASSQDRTSGNEQFF; CDR3nt: TGCGCCAGCAGCCAAGATAGGACTAGCGGAAATGAGCAGTTCTTC
v_gene: TRBV12-3/TRBV12-4; abundance: .; j_gene: TRBJ1-1; d_gene: .; len: 12; CDR3aa: CASSLRGTTTFF; CDR3nt: TGTGCCAGCAGTTTACGGGGTACCACAACTTTCTTT
v_gene: TRBV3-1; abundance: few; j_gene: TRBJ2-7; d_gene: .; len: 16; CDR3aa: CASSQAAGRYGYEQYF; CDR3nt: TGTGCCAGCAGCCAAGCGGCAGGTCGATATGGCTACGAGCAGTACTTC
v_gene: TRBV7-9; abundance: .; j_gene: TRBJ1-2; d_gene: TRBD1; len: 16; CDR3aa: CASSQTQGASSYGYTF; CDR3nt: TGTGCCAGCAGCCAGACACAGGGGGCGAGCTCCTATGGCTACACCTTC
v_gene: TRBV10-3; abundance: .; j_gene: TRBJ2-7; d_gene: .; len: 16; CDR3aa: CAISAALGGNSYEQYF; CDR3nt: TGTGCCATCAGTGCCGCCCTGGGGGGCAACTCCTACGAGCAGTACTTC
v_gene: TRBV10-2; abundance: .; j_gene: TRBJ1-4; d_gene: .; len: 17; CDR3aa: CASSESTVGVINEKLFF; CDR3nt: TGCGCCAGCAGTGAGTCGACTGTGGGTGTGATTAATGAAAAACTGTTTTTT
v_gene: TRBV7-9; abundance: .; j_gene: TRBJ2-7; d_gene: TRBD1; len: 13; CDR3aa: CASSRDSAYEQYF; CDR3nt: TGTGCCAGCAGCCGGGACAGCGCCTACGAGCAGTACTTC
v_gene: TRBV6-2/TRBV6-3; abundance: few; j_gene: TRBJ2-3; d_gene: .; len: 17; CDR3aa: CASSYPPGAVLDDTQYF; CDR3nt: TGTGCCAGCAGTTACCCCCCCGGAGCGGTGTTGGATGATACGCAGTATTTT
v_gene: TRBV29-1; abundance: .; j_gene: TRBJ2-7; d_gene: .; len: 14; CDR3aa: CSVAVSGSPYEQYF; CDR3nt: TGCAGCGTTGCGGTTTCCGGGAGCCCCTACGAGCAGTACTTC
v_gene: TRBV12-3/TRBV12-4; abundance: .; j_gene: TRBJ1-2; d_gene: .; len: 13; CDR3aa: CATRKGGGDRYTF; CDR3nt: TGTGCCACCAGAAAGGGGGGGGGCGATCGCTACACCTTC
v_gene: TRBV5-1; abundance: few; j_gene: TRBJ2-1; d_gene: TRBD2; len: 16; CDR3aa: CASSVQTSGVNNEQFF; CDR3nt: TGCGCCAGCAGCGTCCAGACTAGCGGGGTGAACAATGAGCAGTTCTTC
v_gene: TRBV18; abundance: few; j_gene: TRBJ1-1; d_gene: .; len: 16; CDR3aa: CASSPLYRVEDTEAFF; CDR3nt: TGTGCCAGCTCACCGTTATACCGAGTCGAGGACACTGAAGCTTTCTTT
v_gene: TRBV5-1; abundance: few; j_gene: TRBJ2-3; d_gene: TRBD2; len: 19; CDR3aa: CASSLDWRVTSGREDTQYF; CDR3nt: TGCGCCAGCAGCTTGGATTGGAGGGTGACTAGCGGGAGGGAAGATACGCAGTATTTT
v_gene: TRBV5-1; abundance: many; j_gene: TRBJ1-1; d_gene: .; len: 14; CDR3aa: CASSLGGGSTEAFF; CDR3nt: TGTGCCAGCAGCTTAGGCGGTGGGAGCACTGAAGCTTTCTTT
v_gene: TRBV9; abundance: few; j_gene: TRBJ2-7; d_gene: .; len: 13; CDR3aa: CASSVGPHDEQYF; CDR3nt: TGTGCCAGCAGCGTAGGGCCCCACGACGAGCAGTACTTC
v_gene: TRBV24-1; abundance: many; j_gene: TRBJ2-1; d_gene: TRBD1; len: 16; CDR3aa: CATSDLGTGSYNEQFF; CDR3nt: TGTGCCACCAGTGATTTAGGGACAGGGTCCTACAATGAGCAGTTCTTC
v_gene: TRBV3-1; abundance: .; j_gene: TRBJ2-7; d_gene: .; len: 15; CDR3aa: CASSQARDPPYEQYF; CDR3nt: TGTGCCAGCAGCCAAGCTCGGGACCCTCCCTACGAGCAGTACTTC
v_gene: TRBV20-1; abundance: few; j_gene: TRBJ1-3; d_gene: TRBD1; len: 15; CDR3aa: CSAKDRDVPGNTIYF; CDR3nt: TGCAGTGCTAAAGACAGGGATGTACCTGGAAACACCATATATTTT
v_gene: TRBV4-1; abundance: .; j_gene: TRBJ2-1; d_gene: TRBD2; len: 18; CDR3aa: CASSHSLTSGGYDNEQFF; CDR3nt: TGCGCCAGCAGCCATAGCCTGACTAGCGGGGGTTATGACAATGAGCAGTTCTTC
v_gene: TRBV6-2/TRBV6-3; abundance: .; j_gene: TRBJ1-5; d_gene: .; len: 14; CDR3aa: CASSYSNRNQPQHF; CDR3nt: TGTGCCAGCAGTTACTCGAATAGGAATCAGCCCCAGCATTTT
v_gene: TRBV12-3/TRBV12-4; abundance: few; j_gene: TRBJ1-5; d_gene: .; len: 13; CDR3aa: CASSLGQMQPQHF; CDR3nt: TGTGCCAGCAGTTTAGGACAGATGCAGCCCCAGCATTTT
v_gene: TRBV29-1; abundance: many; j_gene: TRBJ2-1; d_gene: TRBD1; len: 14; CDR3aa: CSVEDINRGDEQFF; CDR3nt: TGCAGCGTTGAAGATATCAACAGGGGCGATGAGCAGTTCTTC
v_gene: TRBV7-9; abundance: .; j_gene: TRBJ2-1; d_gene: TRBD1; len: 15; CDR3aa: CASSSDRVSYNEQFF; CDR3nt: TGTGCCAGCAGCTCGGACAGGGTTTCCTACAATGAGCAGTTCTTC
v_gene: TRBV20-1; abundance: many; j_gene: TRBJ2-2; d_gene: .; len: 14; CDR3aa: CSARDPGPKGELFF; CDR3nt: TGCAGTGCTAGAGACCCGGGACCCAAGGGGGAGCTGTTTTTT
v_gene: TRBV2; abundance: .; j_gene: TRBJ2-2; d_gene: TRBD1; len: 15; CDR3aa: CASNGGQGNTGELFF; CDR3nt: TGTGCCAGCAATGGGGGACAGGGGAACACCGGGGAGCTGTTTTTT
v_gene: TRBV20-1; abundance: few; j_gene: TRBJ2-4; d_gene: TRBD2; len: 16; CDR3aa: CSASRPLTSGSDIQYF; CDR3nt: TGCAGTGCTTCCCGTCCGCTGACTAGCGGGAGTGACATTCAGTACTTC
v_gene: TRBV15; abundance: few; j_gene: TRBJ2-1; d_gene: TRBD2; len: 14; CDR3aa: CATSRDRASGEQFF; CDR3nt: TGTGCCACCAGCAGAGATCGGGCTAGCGGGGAGCAGTTCTTC
v_gene: TRBV5-1; abundance: few; j_gene: TRBJ1-4; d_gene: .; len: 14; CDR3aa: CASSLGAANEKLFF; CDR3nt: TGCGCCAGCAGCTTGGGGGCGGCTAATGAAAAACTGTTTTTT
v_gene: TRBV29-1; abundance: few; j_gene: TRBJ2-3; d_gene: TRBD2; len: 16; CDR3aa: CSVEGASGDSTDTQYF; CDR3nt: TGCAGCGTTGAAGGAGCTAGCGGGGACAGCACAGATACGCAGTATTTT